A single sample gave rise to the 15 T cell receptor beta chains below, sequenced in a study of ipilimumab plus nivolumab after autologous stem cell transplantation (dated by TCRdb to about 2021). Receptor libraries were prepared by the immunoSEQ multiplex PCR assay. TCRdb took this table from immuneACCESS and kept in-frame rearrangements with V and J called. Such tables lack part of the clones; where checked against another copy, unresolved V genes explain under half of the gap, and the rest is unexplained. The sample profile shows approximately 15,000 clones; 80% of them were found once. The ten largest clones represent roughly 10% of the sample. This sample comprised PBMCs, obtained in a trial of ipilimumab plus nivolumab as post-transplant consolidation. These receptors were collected from a male donor with diffuse large B-cell lymphoma.

This clone was picked up a small number of times. Other DNA sequences in the sample encode the same CDR3. The chain employs TRBV19 and TRBJ1-2; 9 positions match TRBD1. There are 14 residues in the CDR3. V trimming: 6 bases; J trimming: 4 bases; junction bases outside the gene matches: 6. Looked up from germline, CDR1 is LNHDA and CDR2 is SQIVND (reference sequence). The CDR3 sequence: CASSTGGAGYGYTF. The CDR3 nucleotides are TGTGCCAGTAGCACAGGGGGCGCCGGCTATGGCTACACCTTC.

The chain is built from TRBV5-1 and TRBJ2-4; unclear D gene. V gave up 4 bases and J gave up 15 bases, with 23 bases separating them. The CDR3 consists of 14 residues. The germline V gene has CDR1 SGHRS and CDR2 YFSETQ. The CDR3 nucleotides read TGCGCCAGCAGCCCCGGCGACACATACCCACTATCGTACTTC. Encoded protein: CASSPGDTYPLSYF. Full variable domain (missing parts from reference TRBV5-1 and TRBJ2-4): KAGVTQTPRYLIKTRGQQVTLSCSPISGHRSVSWYQQTPGQGLQFLFEYFSETQRNKGNFPGRFSGRQFSNSRSEMNVSTLELGDSALYLCASSPGDTYPLSYFGAGTRLSVL.

The V gene is TRBV7-9, the J gene TRBJ2-1; 11 bases align to TRBD2. The trim removed 4 bases at V and 8 bases at J, leaving 7 bases unmatched. CDR3 length: 15 amino acids. The V gene's germline CDR1 is SEHNR and CDR2 FQNEAQ (reference sequence). CDR3 nucleotides: TGTGCCAGCAGCTGGGGACTAGCGGTTCTCTATGAGCAGTTCTTC. This sequence encodes CASSWGLAVLYEQFF.

V usage is TRBV4-1 and J usage is TRBJ2-1; D not resolved. The CDR3 contains 13 residues. Germline assignment: CDR1 MGHRA and CDR2 YSYEKL. V was trimmed by 1 base and J by 7 bases, leaving 8 bases between them. The CDR3 DNA reads TGCGCCAGCAGCCAAGTATTCGCTAATGAGCAGTTCTTC. This translates into CASSQVFANEQFF.

The chain is built from TRBV30 and TRBJ2-2, with 7 positions matching TRBD2. Germline lookup yields CDR1 GTSNPN and CDR2 SVGIG (reference sequence). Trimming at V came to 0 bases and at J to 7 bases, leaving 5 bases not matched to a gene. The CDR3 sequence is 14 residues long. The CDR3 sequence: CAWSVLGGSGELFF. The CDR3 DNA sequence: TGTGCCTGGAGTGTATTGGGAGGGAGCGGGGAGCTGTTTTTT.

The chain has TRBV21-1 and TRBJ1-4; the DNA was not compared with TRBD1, the D call given in the table. TRBV21-1 is shown as a pseudogene. The CDR3 length is 13 residues. CDR3 bases: TGTGCCAGCCCGGGACAGCTTAATGAAAAACTGTTTTTT. It specifies CASPGQLNEKLFF.

The chain employs TRBV9 and TRBJ1-2, with D hard to call. The V and J ends lost 0 bases and 6 bases respectively, with 6 bases between them. Germline loops: CDR1 SGDLS, CDR2 YYNGEE. The CDR3 runs to 12 residues. CDR3 region: CASSVDEHGYTF. The CDR3, as DNA: TGTGCCAGCAGCGTAGACGAACATGGCTACACCTTC.

J is TRBJ2-7 and V is TRBV7-9; D unclear. CDR1 SEHNR and CDR2 FQNEAQ come from the germline V gene (reference sequence). The V gene lost 5 bases and the J gene lost 6 bases, with 17 bases spanning the gap. The CDR3 sequence is 14 residues long. CDR3 bases: TGTGCCAGCAGCCATCTACTACAATCGGGCGAGCAGTACTTC. Its protein is CASSHLLQSGEQYF.

This chain joins TRBV2 and TRBJ1-2; TRBD1 is a possible D gene (6 bases). This CDR3 contains 13 residues. Trimming cost V 10 bases and J 6 bases, with 18 bases left between them. Germline V gene sequence: CDR1 SNHLY, CDR2 FYNNEI. CDR3 in amino acids: CAITGRAIDGYTF. CDR3 nucleotide sequence: TGTGCCATCACAGGGAGGGCGATTGATGGCTACACCTTC.

The gene calls are TRBV5-4 and TRBJ2-3; D uncertain. The germline gives CDR1 SGHNT, CDR2 YYREEE (reference sequence). V lost 4 bases and J 6 bases, leaving 12 bases between the germline ends. This CDR3 has 13 amino acids. This CDR3 is CASSLRASDTQYF. The DNA of the CDR3 is TGTGCCAGCAGCCTCCGGGCTTCCGATACGCAGTATTTT.

The chain carries TRBV6-4 and TRBJ1-6; D is unclear. CDR1 is MRHNA and CDR2 is SNTAGT in the germline V gene. The ends were cut back, 3 bases at V and 6 bases at J, with 6 bases in the middle. The CDR3 is 13 amino acids. CDR3 nucleotides: TGTGCCAGCAGTGAGGTTAGTAATTCACCCCTCCACTTT. Encoded protein: CASSEVSNSPLHF.

The genes are TRBV18 and TRBJ2-7; D possibly uses TRBD1 or TRBD2 (5 bases each). Germline V lookup: CDR1 KGHSH, CDR2 LQKENI. The CDR3 sequence is 14 residues long. V lost 0 bases and J 2 bases, leaving 8 bases between the germline ends. CDR3 loop: CASSPPGDPYEQYF. Written as DNA, the CDR3 is TGTGCCAGCTCACCACCGGGGGATCCCTACGAGCAGTACTTC.

The rearrangement links TRBV19 to TRBJ2-2; D remains unclear. The length of the CDR3 is 14 residues. Trimming pared 5 bases from V and 4 bases from J, leaving 11 bases between. CDR1 and CDR2 from the germline V gene are LNHDA and SQIVND (reference sequence). In DNA form, the CDR3 reads TGTGCCAGTAGTTATGGCAGGCTCACCGGGGAGCTGTTTTTT. This sequence encodes CASSYGRLTGELFF.

The chain joins TRBV6-4 to TRBJ1-2; D uncertain. Germline V gives CDR1 MRHNA, CDR2 SNTAGT. The CDR3 is 13 amino acids. V gave up 5 bases and J gave up 2 bases, with 9 bases separating them. This chain's CDR3 is CASSFERNYGYTF. The CDR3 nucleotides are TGTGCCAGCAGTTTTGAGAGGAACTATGGCTACACCTTC.

The V and J genes are TRBV2 and TRBJ1-3, with TRBD1 matching over 8 bases. The CDR3 runs 17 residues. CDR1 is SNHLY, CDR2 FYNNEI, per germline. V lost 6 bases, J lost 1 base, and 11 bases stayed unmatched. In DNA, the CDR3 is TGTGCCAGCAGCCTTTATGGACAGGGAACGTCTGGAAACACCATATATTTT. Its protein is CASSLYGQGTSGNTIYF.